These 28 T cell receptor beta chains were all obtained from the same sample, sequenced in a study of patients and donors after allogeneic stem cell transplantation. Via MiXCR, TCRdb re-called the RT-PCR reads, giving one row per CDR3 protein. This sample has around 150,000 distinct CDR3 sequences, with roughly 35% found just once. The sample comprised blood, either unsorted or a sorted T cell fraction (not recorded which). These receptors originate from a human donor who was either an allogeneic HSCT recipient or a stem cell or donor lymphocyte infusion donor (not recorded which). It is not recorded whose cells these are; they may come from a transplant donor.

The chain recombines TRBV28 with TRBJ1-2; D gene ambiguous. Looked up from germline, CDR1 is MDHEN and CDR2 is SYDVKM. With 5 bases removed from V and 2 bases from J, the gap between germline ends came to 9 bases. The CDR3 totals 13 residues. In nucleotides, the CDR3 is TGTGCCAGCAGTCCAGTCACGAACTATGGCTACACCTTC. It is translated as CASSPVTNYGYTF.

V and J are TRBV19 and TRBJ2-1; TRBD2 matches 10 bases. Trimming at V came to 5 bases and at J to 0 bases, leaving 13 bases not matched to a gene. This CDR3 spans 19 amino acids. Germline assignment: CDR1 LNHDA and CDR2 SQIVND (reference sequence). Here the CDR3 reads CASSLWASGGASSYNEQFF. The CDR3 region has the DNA TGTGCCAGTAGTCTTTGGGCTAGCGGGGGAGCGAGCTCCTACAATGAGCAGTTCTTC.

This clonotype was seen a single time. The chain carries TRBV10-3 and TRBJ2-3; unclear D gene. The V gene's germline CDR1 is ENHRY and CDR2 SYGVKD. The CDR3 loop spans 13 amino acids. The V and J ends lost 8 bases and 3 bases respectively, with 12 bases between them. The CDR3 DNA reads TGTGCCATCTCAGTCGAGCGTACAGATACGCAGTATTTT. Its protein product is CAISVERTDTQYF.

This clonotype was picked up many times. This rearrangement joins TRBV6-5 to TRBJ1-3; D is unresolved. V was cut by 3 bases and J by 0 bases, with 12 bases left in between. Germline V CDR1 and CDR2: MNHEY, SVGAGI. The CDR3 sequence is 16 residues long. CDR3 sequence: CASSYSGRISGNTIYF. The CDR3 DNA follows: TGTGCCAGCAGTTATTCAGGACGGATCTCTGGAAACACCATATATTTT.

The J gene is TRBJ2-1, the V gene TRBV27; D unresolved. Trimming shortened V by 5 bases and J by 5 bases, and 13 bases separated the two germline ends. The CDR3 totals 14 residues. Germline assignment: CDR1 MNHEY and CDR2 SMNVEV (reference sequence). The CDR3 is CASSPPLLDNEQFF. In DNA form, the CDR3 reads TGTGCCAGCAGTCCCCCGCTATTAGACAATGAGCAGTTCTTC.

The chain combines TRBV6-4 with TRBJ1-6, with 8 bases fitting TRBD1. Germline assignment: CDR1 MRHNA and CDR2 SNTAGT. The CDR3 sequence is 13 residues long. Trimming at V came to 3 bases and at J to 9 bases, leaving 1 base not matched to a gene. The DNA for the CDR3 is TGTGCCAGCAGTGAACAGGGGGGTTCACCCCTCCACTTT. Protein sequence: CASSEQGGSPLHF.

The CDR3: CASSSWGTEAFF. In DNA, the CDR3 is TGTGCCAGCAGCTCGTGGGGCACTGAAGCTTTCTTT. The chain couples TRBV4-2 to TRBJ1-1; D not certain. With 5 bases removed from V and 4 bases from J, the gap between germline ends came to 8 bases. This CDR3 spans 12 amino acids. CDR1 LGHNA and CDR2 YNFKEQ come from the germline V gene.

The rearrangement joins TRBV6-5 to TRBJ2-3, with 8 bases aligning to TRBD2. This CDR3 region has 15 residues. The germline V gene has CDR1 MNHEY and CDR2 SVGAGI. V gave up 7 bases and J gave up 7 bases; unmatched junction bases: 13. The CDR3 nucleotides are TGTGCCAGCAACCCCGTCAGCGGGGGTTCAAATACGCAGTATTTT. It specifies CASNPVSGGSNTQYF.

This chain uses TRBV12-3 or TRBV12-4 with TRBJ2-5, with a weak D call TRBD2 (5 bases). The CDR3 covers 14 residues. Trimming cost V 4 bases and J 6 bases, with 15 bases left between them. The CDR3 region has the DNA TGTGCCAGCAGTTACCGGGGATCCACGAAGACCCAGTACTTC. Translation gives CASSYRGSTKTQYF.

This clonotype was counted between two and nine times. CDR3 protein: CSVFEGRDYGYTF. The CDR3 DNA follows: TGCAGCGTTTTTGAGGGGAGAGACTATGGCTACACCTTC. The V gene is TRBV29-1, the J gene TRBJ1-2, with D perhaps TRBD1 (5 bases). V was cut by 5 bases and J by 3 bases, with 13 bases left in between. The CDR3 length is 13 residues. Germline assignment: CDR1 SQVTM and CDR2 ANQGSEA.

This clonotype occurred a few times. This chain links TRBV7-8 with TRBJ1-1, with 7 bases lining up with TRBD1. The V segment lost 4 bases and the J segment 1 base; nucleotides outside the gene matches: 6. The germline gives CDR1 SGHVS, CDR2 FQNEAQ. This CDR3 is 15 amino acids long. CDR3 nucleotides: TGTGCCAGCAGCTACCAGGGGGTCAGGAACACTGAAGCTTTCTTT. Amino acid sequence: CASSYQGVRNTEAFF.

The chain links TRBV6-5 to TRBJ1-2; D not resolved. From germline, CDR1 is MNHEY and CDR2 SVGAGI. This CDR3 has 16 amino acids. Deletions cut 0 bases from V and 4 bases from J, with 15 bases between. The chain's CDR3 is CASSYSPWEGTYGYTF. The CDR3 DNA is TGTGCCAGCAGTTACTCGCCCTGGGAGGGAACCTATGGCTACACCTTC.

CDR3 bases: TGTGCCAGCAGTTTCGACAGATCTTATAATTCACCCCTCCACTTT. Translating gives CASSFDRSYNSPLHF. The rearrangement joins TRBV12-3 or TRBV12-4 to TRBJ1-6; D is possibly TRBD1 (5 bases). The CDR3 extends over 15 amino acids. Trimming took 3 bases from V and 4 from J, leaving 10 bases between them.

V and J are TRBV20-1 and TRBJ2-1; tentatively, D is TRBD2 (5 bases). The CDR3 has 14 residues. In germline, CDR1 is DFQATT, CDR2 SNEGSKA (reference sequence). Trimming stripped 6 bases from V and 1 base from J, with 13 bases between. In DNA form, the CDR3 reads TGCAGTGCGGAGAAGCGGCCATCCTACAATGAGCAGTTCTTC. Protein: CSAEKRPSYNEQFF.

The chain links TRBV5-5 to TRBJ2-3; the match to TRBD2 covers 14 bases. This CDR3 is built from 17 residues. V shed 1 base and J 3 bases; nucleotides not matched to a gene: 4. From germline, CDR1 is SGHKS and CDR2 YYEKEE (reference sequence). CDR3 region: CASSLQGLAGGTDTQYF. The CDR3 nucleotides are TGTGCCAGCAGCTTGCAAGGACTAGCGGGGGGAACAGATACGCAGTATTTT.

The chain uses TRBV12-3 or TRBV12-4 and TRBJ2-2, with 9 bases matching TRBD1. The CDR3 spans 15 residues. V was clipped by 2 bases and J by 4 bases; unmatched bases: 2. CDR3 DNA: TGTGCCAGCAGTTTAAGGGGACAGGGCACCGGGGAGCTGTTTTTT. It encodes CASSLRGQGTGELFF.

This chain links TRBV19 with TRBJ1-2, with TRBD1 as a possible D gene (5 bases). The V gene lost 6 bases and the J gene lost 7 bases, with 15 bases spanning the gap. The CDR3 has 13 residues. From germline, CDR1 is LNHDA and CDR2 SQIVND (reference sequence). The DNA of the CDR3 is TGTGCCAGTAGCCTCGACAGCGCCCTTGGCTACACCTTC. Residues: CASSLDSALGYTF.

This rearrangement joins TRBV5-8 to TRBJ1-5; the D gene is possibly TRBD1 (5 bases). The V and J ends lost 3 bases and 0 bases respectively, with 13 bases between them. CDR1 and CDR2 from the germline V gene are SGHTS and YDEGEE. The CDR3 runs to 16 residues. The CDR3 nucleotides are TGTGCCAGCAGCTCCGGGACGCCCTATAGCAATCAGCCCCAGCATTTT. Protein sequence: CASSSGTPYSNQPQHF.

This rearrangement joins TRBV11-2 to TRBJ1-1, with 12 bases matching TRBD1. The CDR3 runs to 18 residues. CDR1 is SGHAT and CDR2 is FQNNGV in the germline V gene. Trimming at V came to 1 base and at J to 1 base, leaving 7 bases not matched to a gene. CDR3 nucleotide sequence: TGTGCCAGCAGCTTAGGTAGGGGACAGGGGGCGAGGAACACTGAAGCTTTCTTT. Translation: CASSLGRGQGARNTEAFF.

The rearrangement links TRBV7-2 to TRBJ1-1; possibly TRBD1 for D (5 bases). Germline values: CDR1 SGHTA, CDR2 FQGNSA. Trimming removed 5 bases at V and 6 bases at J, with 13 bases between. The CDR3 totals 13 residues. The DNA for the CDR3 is TGTGCCAGCAGCAGGGGCCCGCGGGCTGAAGCTTTCTTT. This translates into CASSRGPRAEAFF.

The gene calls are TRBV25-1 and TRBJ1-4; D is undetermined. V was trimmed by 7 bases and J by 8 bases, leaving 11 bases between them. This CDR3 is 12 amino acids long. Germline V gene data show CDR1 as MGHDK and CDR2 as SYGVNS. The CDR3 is CASKEEGEKLFF. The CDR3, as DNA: TGTGCCAGCAAGGAAGAGGGAGAAAAACTGTTTTTT.

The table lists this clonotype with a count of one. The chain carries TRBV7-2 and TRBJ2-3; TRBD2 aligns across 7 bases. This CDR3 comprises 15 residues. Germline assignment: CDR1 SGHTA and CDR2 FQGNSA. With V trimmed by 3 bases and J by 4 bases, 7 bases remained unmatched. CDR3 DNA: TGTGCCAGCAGCTTCCGACTAGCTGGCGCAGATACGCAGTATTTT. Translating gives CASSFRLAGADTQYF.

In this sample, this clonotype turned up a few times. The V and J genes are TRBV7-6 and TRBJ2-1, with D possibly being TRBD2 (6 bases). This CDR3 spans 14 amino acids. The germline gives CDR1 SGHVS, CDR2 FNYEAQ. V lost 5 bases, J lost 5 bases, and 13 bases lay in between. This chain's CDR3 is CASSPGGSHNEQFF. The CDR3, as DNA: TGTGCCAGCAGCCCCGGGGGTTCGCACAATGAGCAGTTCTTC.

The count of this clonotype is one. The CDR3 nucleotides read TGCAGCGTTGCTACAGGGATCAATCAGCCCCAGCATTTT. This gives the protein CSVATGINQPQHF. V and J are TRBV29-1 and TRBJ1-5, with D possibly matching TRBD1 (6 bases). This CDR3 comprises 13 residues. Per the germline V gene, CDR1 is SQVTM and CDR2 is ANQGSEA. Trimming cost V 4 bases and J 3 bases, with 10 bases left between them.

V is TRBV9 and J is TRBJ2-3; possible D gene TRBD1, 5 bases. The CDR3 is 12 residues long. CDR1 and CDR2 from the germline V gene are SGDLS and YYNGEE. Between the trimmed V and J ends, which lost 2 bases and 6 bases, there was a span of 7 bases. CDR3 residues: CASSVNRDTQYF. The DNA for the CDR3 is TGTGCCAGCAGCGTCAACAGGGATACGCAGTATTTT.

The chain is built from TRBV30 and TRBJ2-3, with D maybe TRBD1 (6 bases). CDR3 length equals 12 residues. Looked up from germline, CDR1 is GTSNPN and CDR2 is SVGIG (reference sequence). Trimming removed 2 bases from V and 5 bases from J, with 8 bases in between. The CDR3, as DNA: TGTGCCTGGAGTCAAGGGGGAGATACGCAGTATTTT. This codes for CAWSQGGDTQYF.

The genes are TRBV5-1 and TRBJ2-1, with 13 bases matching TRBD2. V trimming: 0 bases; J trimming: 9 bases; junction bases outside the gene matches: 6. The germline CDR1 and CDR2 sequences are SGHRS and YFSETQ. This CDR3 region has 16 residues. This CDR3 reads CASSLELAGGLSEQFF. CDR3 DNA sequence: TGCGCCAGCAGCTTGGAACTAGCGGGGGGGCTCAGTGAGCAGTTCTTC. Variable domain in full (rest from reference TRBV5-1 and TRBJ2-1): KAGVTQTPRYLIKTRGQQVTLSCSPISGHRSVSWYQQTPGQGLQFLFEYFSETQRNKGNFPGRFSGRQFSNSRSEMNVSTLELGDSALYLCASSLELAGGLSEQFFGPGTRLTVL.

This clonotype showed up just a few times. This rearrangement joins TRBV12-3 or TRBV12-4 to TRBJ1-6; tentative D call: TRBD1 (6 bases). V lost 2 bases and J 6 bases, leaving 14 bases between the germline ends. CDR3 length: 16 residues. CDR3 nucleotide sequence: TGTGCCAGCAGTTTACAGGGACAAGGTGGTAATTCACCCCTCCACTTT. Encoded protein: CASSLQGQGGNSPLHF.